Below are 32 T cell receptor beta chains sequenced from a single sample in a study of blood T cell repertoires in COVID-19. Generated by immunoSEQ multiplex PCR, the TCRdb table keeps only in-frame clones and is missing some. The table lists about 200,000 clones, roughly nine tenths of them singletons. Sequencing used peripheral blood. All receptors derive from a man in his sixties with COVID-19, enrolled during active disease.

The genes are TRBV9 and TRBJ2-1; tentative D call: TRBD2 (5 bases). The CDR3 length is 12 residues. CDR1 is SGDLS, CDR2 YYNGEE, per germline. V dropped 3 bases and J dropped 7 bases, with 8 bases sitting between them. The CDR3 sequence: CASSALVNEQFF. The CDR3 bases are TGTGCCAGCAGCGCACTAGTAAATGAGCAGTTCTTC.

V and J are TRBV9 and TRBJ1-5, with a possible D match to TRBD1 (5 bases). This CDR3 spans 17 amino acids. The V and J ends lost 2 bases and 2 bases respectively, with 17 bases between them. Germline V gene sequence: CDR1 SGDLS, CDR2 YYNGEE. The CDR3 here is CASSVRTFPGGNQPQHF. The CDR3 DNA reads TGTGCCAGCAGCGTCCGGACATTTCCAGGCGGCAATCAGCCCCAGCATTTT.

The gene calls are TRBV5-1 and TRBJ1-5; D is undetermined. Germline assignment: CDR1 SGHRS and CDR2 YFSETQ. The length of the CDR3 is 15 residues. V lost 1 base and J lost 3, with 11 bases in between. CDR3 coding DNA: TGCGCCAGCAGCTTGCTCCCAGATATCAATCAGCCCCAGCATTTT. Encoded protein: CASSLLPDINQPQHF.

The V call is TRBV12-3 or TRBV12-4, the J call TRBJ1-2; D gene ambiguous. V dropped 3 bases and J dropped 6 bases, with 11 bases sitting between them. The CDR3 has 13 residues. CDR3 in amino acids: CASSFGTIDGYTF. The CDR3 DNA follows: TGTGCCAGCAGTTTCGGTACTATTGATGGCTACACCTTC.

The chain combines TRBV10-3 with TRBJ2-6; TRBD1 is a possible D gene (5 bases). The CDR3 covers 17 residues. Germline assignment: CDR1 ENHRY and CDR2 SYGVKD. The V and J ends lost 2 bases and 0 bases respectively, with 11 bases between them. CDR3 sequence reads: CAISEPYDSSGANVLTF. CDR3 in DNA: TGTGCCATCAGTGAGCCTTACGACAGCTCTGGGGCCAACGTCCTGACTTTC.

V usage is TRBV28 and J usage is TRBJ1-1; D unresolved. The CDR3 runs 14 residues. Trimming removed 7 bases at V and 4 bases at J, with 16 bases between. Per the germline V gene, CDR1 is MDHEN and CDR2 is SYDVKM. The CDR3 reads CASIRDLTGTEAFF. The CDR3 DNA is TGTGCCAGCATTCGCGATTTAACGGGCACTGAAGCTTTCTTT.

The chain uses TRBV9 and TRBJ1-4; 7 bases are a match to TRBD1. J lost 1 base, V lost 4 bases, and 4 bases had no gene match. This CDR3 region has 15 residues. The germline CDR1 and CDR2 sequences are SGDLS and YYNGEE. The CDR3 DNA is TGTGCCAGCAGCTCCCGACAGGGAACTAATGAAAAACTGTTTTTT. Amino acids: CASSSRQGTNEKLFF.

The V call is TRBV3-1 (or the pseudogene TRBV3-2), the J call TRBJ2-1, with D perhaps matching TRBD2 (5 bases). The length of the CDR3 is 15 residues. Germline loops: CDR1 LGHDT, CDR2 YNNKEL (reference sequence). The germline V and J ends were trimmed by 2 bases and 2 bases, with 10 bases remaining between them. DNA for the CDR3: TGTGCCAGCAGCCAAACTAGAATCACCTACAATGAGCAGTTCTTC. This gives the protein CASSQTRITYNEQFF.

This chain links TRBV3-1 (or the pseudogene TRBV3-2) with TRBJ1-6; D remains ambiguous. This CDR3 spans 16 amino acids. V was cut by 4 bases and J by 8 bases, with 18 bases left in between. The germline V gene encodes CDR1 LGHDT and CDR2 YNNKEL (reference sequence). CDR3 protein: CASSLPSVAGHSPLHF. In nucleotides, the CDR3 is TGTGCCAGCAGCCTTCCCTCGGTTGCGGGCCATTCACCCCTCCACTTT.

The chain employs TRBV7-2 and TRBJ2-2; TRBD2 matches 13 bases. CDR3 length: 17 amino acids. Germline loops: CDR1 SGHTA, CDR2 FQGNSA. The junction had 5 bases not matched to a gene; V was cut back by 0 bases and J by 7 bases. The CDR3 sequence: CASSLATSGRRGGELFF. CDR3 DNA sequence: TGTGCCAGCAGCTTAGCGACTAGCGGGAGGCGAGGCGGGGAGCTGTTTTTT.

The chain is built from TRBV18 and TRBJ2-7; the D gene is possibly TRBD1 (5 bases). Trimming took 2 bases from V and 3 from J, leaving 11 bases between them. Germline values: CDR1 KGHSH, CDR2 LQKENI. This CDR3 has 14 amino acids. The CDR3: CASSPGASVYEQYF. CDR3 bases: TGTGCCAGCTCACCAGGGGCTTCCGTCTACGAGCAGTACTTC. The complete variable domain, with remaining parts taken from reference TRBV18 and TRBJ2-7, reads NAGVMQNPRHLVRRRGQEARLRCSPMKGHSHVYWYRQLPEEGLKFMVYLQKENIIDESGMPKERFSAEFPKEGPSILRIQQVVRGDSAAYFCASSPGASVYEQYFGPGTRLTVT.

J is TRBJ1-3 and V is TRBV5-5; a possible D gene is TRBD1 (6 bases). CDR3 length: 15 amino acids. The germline gives CDR1 SGHKS, CDR2 YYEKEE (reference sequence). Deletions cut 0 bases from V and 4 bases from J, with 11 bases between. CDR3 residues: CASSLGTGQGNTIYF. Here the CDR3 DNA reads TGTGCCAGCAGCTTGGGGACCGGACAGGGAAACACCATATATTTT.

This clone was found a few times. The rearrangement links TRBV6-2 or TRBV6-3 to TRBJ2-7; 10 bases are a match to TRBD2. The CDR3 covers 15 residues. The germline V gene encodes CDR1 MNHEY and CDR2 SVGEGT. V was clipped by 5 bases and J by 3 bases; unmatched bases: 7. The chain's CDR3 is CASSTTSGSFYEQYF. The CDR3 DNA is TGTGCCAGCAGTACGACTAGCGGGTCCTTCTACGAGCAGTACTTC.

The chain employs TRBV19 and TRBJ1-6; the D gene is possibly TRBD1 (6 bases). This CDR3 has 16 residues. Trimming pared 2 bases from V and 6 bases from J, leaving 14 bases between. Germline V CDR1 and CDR2: LNHDA, SQIVND (reference sequence). The CDR3 here is CASSIKDSLFNSPLHF. As DNA, the CDR3 is TGTGCCAGTAGTATAAAGGACAGCCTTTTTAATTCACCCCTCCACTTT.

J is TRBJ2-1 and V is TRBV7-2; 9 bases are a match to TRBD2. Per germline, CDR1 SGHTA and CDR2 FQGNSA. This CDR3 is built from 18 residues. J was trimmed by 5 bases and V by 2 bases; bases with no gene match: 13. This CDR3 reads CASSLRAQGLAGNNEQFF. The CDR3 DNA is TGTGCCAGCAGCTTAAGGGCTCAGGGGCTAGCGGGGAACAATGAGCAGTTCTTC.

To note about this clone: The same CDR3 also results from other DNA sequences found in this sample. The J gene is TRBJ2-1, the V gene TRBV30; 8 bases match TRBD2. CDR3 size: 12 residues. The germline V gene encodes CDR1 GTSNPN and CDR2 SVGIG (reference sequence). J was trimmed by 7 bases and V by 1 base; bases with no gene match: 0. As DNA, the CDR3 is TGTGCCTGGAGTGGCGGGGGGAATGAGCAGTTCTTC. It specifies CAWSGGGNEQFF.

The chain's CDR3 is CASSSAGKGAAGELFF. Here the CDR3 DNA reads TGTGCCAGCAGCTCCGCCGGAAAGGGGGCGGCCGGGGAGCTGTTTTTT. The gene calls are TRBV7-2 and TRBJ2-2, with 7 bases identical to TRBD1. Germline V gives CDR1 SGHTA, CDR2 FQGNSA. The CDR3 is 16 amino acids. Trimming cost V 4 bases and J 6 bases; bases outside gene matches: 11.

This clone showed up just a few times. This chain connects TRBV28 to TRBJ1-2; perhaps TRBD1 as D (5 bases). Looked up from germline, CDR1 is MDHEN and CDR2 is SYDVKM. The CDR3 is made up of 13 amino acids. V shed 6 bases and J shed 6 bases, with 14 bases lying between them. The CDR3 DNA reads TGTGCCAGCAGAGGCACGGGGGGTGATGGCTACACCTTC. This encodes CASRGTGGDGYTF.

The gene calls are TRBV10-3 and TRBJ2-1, with D possibly matching TRBD2 (6 bases). V gave up 0 bases and J gave up 9 bases, with 12 bases separating them. Germline values: CDR1 ENHRY, CDR2 SYGVKD. The CDR3 runs to 14 residues. The CDR3 sequence is CAISESGLTSEQFF. The CDR3 DNA sequence: TGTGCCATCAGTGAGTCGGGACTCACCAGTGAGCAGTTCTTC.

The chain is built from TRBV27 and TRBJ2-7; TRBD1 matches 10 bases. The V gene's germline CDR1 is MNHEY and CDR2 SMNVEV (reference sequence). The CDR3 consists of 15 residues. V was pared by 5 bases and J by 1 base, with 5 bases of the junction left unmatched. The CDR3 is CASSPRDRGSYEQYF. DNA for the CDR3: TGTGCCAGCAGTCCCCGGGACAGGGGTTCCTACGAGCAGTACTTC.

V is TRBV9 and J is TRBJ1-2, with 8 nucleotides matching TRBD1. Trimming took 1 base from V and 6 from J; bases not matched to a gene: 14. The V gene's germline CDR1 is SGDLS and CDR2 YYNGEE. This CDR3 is 17 amino acids long. This CDR3 is CASSVKTGVGDIDGYTF. DNA of the CDR3: TGTGCCAGCAGCGTAAAGACAGGGGTTGGTGATATAGATGGCTACACCTTC.

The chain carries TRBV29-1 and TRBJ2-2; the match to TRBD1 covers 7 bases. V lost 1 base to trimming and J lost 2 bases; unmatched junction nucleotides: 7. The CDR3 covers 16 residues. CDR1 and CDR2 from the germline V gene are SQVTM and ANQGSEA. The CDR3 loop reads CSVEAPYRGNTGELFF. The CDR3 nucleotides read TGCAGCGTTGAAGCACCATACAGGGGAAACACCGGGGAGCTGTTTTTT.

A single count supports this clone. The chain carries TRBV5-1 and TRBJ2-7, with 8 nucleotides matching TRBD1. This CDR3 comprises 15 residues. V lost 3 bases to trimming and J lost 2 bases; unmatched junction nucleotides: 7. The germline gives CDR1 SGHRS, CDR2 YFSETQ. The CDR3 region has the DNA TGCGCCAGCAGCTCCGCAGGGACAGGAGCCTACGAGCAGTACTTC. Encoded protein: CASSSAGTGAYEQYF.

V is TRBV5-4 and J is TRBJ2-3; 8 bases line up with TRBD1. The CDR3 is made up of 17 amino acids. V was pared by 4 bases and J by 3 bases, with 13 bases of the junction left unmatched. Per germline, CDR1 SGHNT and CDR2 YYREEE (reference sequence). CDR3 DNA sequence: TGTGCCAGCAGCGCCGACAGGGGAAGGCTCGCGACAGATACGCAGTATTTT. Encoded protein: CASSADRGRLATDTQYF.

The rearrangement uses TRBV7-2 and TRBJ2-1, with a tentative D call TRBD1 (6 bases). The CDR3 totals 16 residues. V was trimmed by 2 bases and J by 5 bases, leaving 16 bases between them. The germline CDR1 and CDR2 sequences are SGHTA and FQGNSA. The CDR3 bases are TGTGCCAGCAGCTTACATTACAGGGTCAGCGACAATGAGCAGTTCTTC. It is translated as CASSLHYRVSDNEQFF.

The chain couples TRBV6-6 to TRBJ1-3, with D possibly matching TRBD1 (6 bases). This CDR3 has 16 residues. Germline V gene sequence: CDR1 MNHNY, CDR2 SVGAGI (reference sequence). V was cut by 5 bases and J by 0 bases, with 14 bases left in between. The CDR3 protein is CASSTDRSGSGNTIYF. The DNA of the CDR3 is TGTGCCAGCAGTACCGACAGGTCTGGCTCTGGAAACACCATATATTTT.

This clone was observed once. The chain couples TRBV2 to TRBJ1-1; D remains unclear. V lost 6 bases to trimming and J lost 3 bases, with 14 bases between them. This CDR3 comprises 14 residues. Germline V lookup: CDR1 SNHLY, CDR2 FYNNEI. CDR3: CASSITREDTEAFF. CDR3 sequence (DNA): TGTGCCAGCAGCATAACGAGGGAGGACACTGAAGCTTTCTTT.

The CDR3, as DNA: TGTGCCAGCTCACCACCTATGGGAACGGGAGGGCTTCGGAATGAGCAGTTCTTC. Translated: CASSPPMGTGGLRNEQFF. This chain connects TRBV18 to TRBJ2-1; 8 bases agree with TRBD2. Germline V lookup: CDR1 KGHSH, CDR2 LQKENI. CDR3 size: 18 residues. V shed 0 bases, J shed 7 bases, and the junction held 14 bases outside the gene matches.

J is TRBJ2-7 and V is TRBV18, with 7 bases matching TRBD2. CDR1 is KGHSH and CDR2 is LQKENI in the germline V gene. J lost 0 bases, V lost 6 bases, and 5 bases had no gene match. The CDR3 is 14 residues long. CDR3: CASSSSGNSYEQYF. In DNA form, the CDR3 reads TGTGCCAGCTCTTCAAGCGGGAACTCCTACGAGCAGTACTTC.

This clone has just one count. The chain couples TRBV4-1 to TRBJ1-1; D is unresolved. The length of the CDR3 is 15 residues. Trimming shortened V by 6 bases and J by 0 bases, and 14 bases separated the two germline ends. Per germline, CDR1 MGHRA and CDR2 YSYEKL. CDR3 region: CASRHPGFVNTEAFF. In DNA, the CDR3 is TGCGCCAGCAGGCACCCAGGTTTTGTGAACACTGAAGCTTTCTTT.

The CDR3 DNA reads TGTGCCAGCAGCCCGCGAAATTCACCCCTCCACTTT. It translates to CASSPRNSPLHF. The chain combines TRBV7-2 with TRBJ1-6, with D hard to call. Germline loops: CDR1 SGHTA, CDR2 FQGNSA. This CDR3 is 12 amino acids long. Deletions cut 5 bases from V and 7 bases from J, with 6 bases between. Variable domain in full (rest from reference TRBV7-2 and TRBJ1-6): GAGVSQSPSNKVTEKGKDVELRCDPISGHTALYWYRQSLGQGLEFLIYFQGNSAPDKSGLPSDRFSAERTGGSVSTLTIQRTQQEDSAVYLCASSPRNSPLHFGNGTRLTVT.

The rearrangement uses TRBV7-9 and TRBJ1-4; D not resolved. CDR3 length equals 14 residues. V lost 1 base and J lost 4, with 7 bases in between. CDR1 is SEHNR and CDR2 is FQNEAQ in the germline V gene (reference sequence). The CDR3 loop is CASSLVQNNEKLFF. CDR3 sequence (DNA): TGTGCCAGCAGCTTAGTCCAGAATAATGAAAAACTGTTTTTT.